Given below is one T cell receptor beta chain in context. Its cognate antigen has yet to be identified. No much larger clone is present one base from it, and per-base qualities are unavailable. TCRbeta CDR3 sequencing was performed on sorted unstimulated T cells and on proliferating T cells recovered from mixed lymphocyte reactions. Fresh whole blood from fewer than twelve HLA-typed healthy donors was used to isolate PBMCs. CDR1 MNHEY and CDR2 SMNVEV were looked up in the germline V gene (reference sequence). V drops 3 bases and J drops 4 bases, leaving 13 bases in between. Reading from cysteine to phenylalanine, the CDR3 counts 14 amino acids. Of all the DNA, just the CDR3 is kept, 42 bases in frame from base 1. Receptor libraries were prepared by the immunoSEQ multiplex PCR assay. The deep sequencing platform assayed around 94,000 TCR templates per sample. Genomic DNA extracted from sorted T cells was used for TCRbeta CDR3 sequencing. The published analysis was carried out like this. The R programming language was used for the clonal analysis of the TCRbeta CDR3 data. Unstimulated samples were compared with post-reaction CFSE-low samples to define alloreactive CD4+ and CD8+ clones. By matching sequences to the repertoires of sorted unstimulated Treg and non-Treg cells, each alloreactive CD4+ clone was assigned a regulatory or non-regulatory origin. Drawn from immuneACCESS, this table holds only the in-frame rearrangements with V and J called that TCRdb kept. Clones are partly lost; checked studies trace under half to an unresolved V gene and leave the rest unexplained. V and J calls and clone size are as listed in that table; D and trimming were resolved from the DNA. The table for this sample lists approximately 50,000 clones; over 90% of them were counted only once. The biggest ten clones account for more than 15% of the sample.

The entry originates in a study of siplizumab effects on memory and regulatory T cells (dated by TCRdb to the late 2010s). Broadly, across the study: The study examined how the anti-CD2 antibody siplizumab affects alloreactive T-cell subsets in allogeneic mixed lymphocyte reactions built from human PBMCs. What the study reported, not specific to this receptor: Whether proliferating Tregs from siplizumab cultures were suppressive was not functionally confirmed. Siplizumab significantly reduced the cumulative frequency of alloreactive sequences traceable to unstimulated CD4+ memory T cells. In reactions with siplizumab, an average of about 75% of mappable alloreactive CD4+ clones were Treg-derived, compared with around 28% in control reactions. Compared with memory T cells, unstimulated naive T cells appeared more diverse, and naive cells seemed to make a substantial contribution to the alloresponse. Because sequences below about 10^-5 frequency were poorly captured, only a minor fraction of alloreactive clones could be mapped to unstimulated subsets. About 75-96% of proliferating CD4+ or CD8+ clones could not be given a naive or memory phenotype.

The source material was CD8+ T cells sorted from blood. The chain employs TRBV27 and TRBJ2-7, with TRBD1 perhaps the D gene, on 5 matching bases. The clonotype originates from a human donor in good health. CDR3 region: CASSFQTAPYEQYF. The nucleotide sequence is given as TGTGCCAGCAGTTTCCAGACAGCCCCTTACGAGCAGTACTTC.